One sample yielded the 2 T cell receptor beta chains listed below, sequenced in a study of beta chain features in type 1 diabetes. Their specific antigens are unknown. Study-wide results and caveats: Significant though moderate, a shortening of TCRB CDR3s appeared in all four CD4+ subsets of Type 1 diabetes patients.

Expressed TCRB transcripts were sequenced because the entire RNA isolate underwent reverse transcription. Using immunoSEQ multiplex PCR, the repertoire was profiled, and TCRdb retains in-frame clones only, with some absent. In the table there are over 13,000 clones, approximately 76% of which are singletons. The material sequenced was stem cell memory CD4+ T cells from blood. All receptors derive from a woman aged 18-29 years with type 1 diabetes.

This sequence joins TRBV19 and TRBJ1-1; TRBD1 might be the D (6 bases). V was trimmed by 8 bases and J by 4 bases, leaving 17 bases between them. In germline, CDR1 is LNHDA, CDR2 SQIVND (reference sequence). The CDR3 extends over 14 amino acids. CDR3 bases: TGTGCCAGTCGGCCACAGGGTCTAGCCACTGAAGCTTTCTTT. Residues: CASRPQGLATEAFF.

The chain combines TRBV30 with TRBJ2-1; the D gene is possibly TRBD2 (5 bases). CDR3 size: 17 residues. Germline lookup yields CDR1 GTSNPN and CDR2 SVGIG (reference sequence). V was shortened by 0 bases and J by 2 bases, with 17 bases between the two germline ends. The DNA of the CDR3 is TGTGCCTGGAGTGTTTCTAGTCGGAGGACCACCTACAATGAGCAGTTCTTC. Translation gives CAWSVSSRRTTYNEQFF.